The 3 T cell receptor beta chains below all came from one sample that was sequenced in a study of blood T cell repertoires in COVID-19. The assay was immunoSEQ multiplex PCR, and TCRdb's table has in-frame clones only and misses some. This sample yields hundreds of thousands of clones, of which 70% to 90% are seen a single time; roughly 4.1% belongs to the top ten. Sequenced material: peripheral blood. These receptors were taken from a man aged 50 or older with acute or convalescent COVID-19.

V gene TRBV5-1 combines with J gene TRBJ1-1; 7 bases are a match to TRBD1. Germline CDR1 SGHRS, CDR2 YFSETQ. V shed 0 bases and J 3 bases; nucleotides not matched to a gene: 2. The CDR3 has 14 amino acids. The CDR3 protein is CASSLVQGDTEAFF. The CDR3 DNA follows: TGCGCCAGCAGCTTGGTCCAGGGGGACACTGAAGCTTTCTTT.

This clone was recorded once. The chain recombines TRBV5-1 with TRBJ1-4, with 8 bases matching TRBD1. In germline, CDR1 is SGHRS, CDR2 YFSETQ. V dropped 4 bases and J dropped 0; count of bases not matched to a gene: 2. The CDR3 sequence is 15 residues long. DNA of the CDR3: TGCGCCAGCAGCCAGACAGGGGCAACTAATGAAAAACTGTTTTTT. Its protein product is CASSQTGATNEKLFF.

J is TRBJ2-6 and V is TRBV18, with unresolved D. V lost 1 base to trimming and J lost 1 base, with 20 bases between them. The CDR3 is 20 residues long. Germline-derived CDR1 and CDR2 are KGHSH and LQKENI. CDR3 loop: CASSPRARSLLLSGANVLTF. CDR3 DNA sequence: TGTGCCAGCTCACCACGCGCTCGTAGCTTACTCCTATCTGGGGCCAACGTCCTGACTTTC.